A single sample is the source of the 9 T cell receptor beta chains below, sequenced in a study of blood T cell repertoires in COVID-19. Libraries were prepared by immunoSEQ multiplex PCR; TCRdb keeps only in-frame clonotypes and omits some of them. The data show 200,000 to 300,000 clones, 80% to 95% seen once. The sample taken for sequencing was peripheral blood. The receptors originated from a person aged 18 to 35 with COVID-19, enrolled during active disease.

V gene TRBV23-1 combines with J gene TRBJ2-7; D gene uncertain. TRBV23-1 is an ORF; its function is uncertain. Deletions cut 4 bases from V and 4 bases from J, with 5 bases between. The CDR3 extends over 11 amino acids. CDR3 sequence: CASSPRYEQYF. The CDR3 DNA reads as TGCGCCAGCAGTCCTCGGTACGAGCAGTACTTC.

The V and J genes are TRBV3-1 (or the pseudogene TRBV3-2) and TRBJ1-2; TRBD1 matches at 7 bases. The V gene end was trimmed by 0 bases and the J gene end by 4 bases; junction bases not matched to a gene: 8. CDR1 is LGHDT, CDR2 YNNKEL, per germline (reference sequence). This CDR3 is 16 amino acids long. The CDR3 DNA reads as TGTGCCAGCAGCCAAGATCTGGTCGACAGGGTCTATGGCTACACCTTC. It specifies CASSQDLVDRVYGYTF.

The chain couples TRBV27 to TRBJ2-5, with TRBD2 identical over 9 bases. The trim removed 9 bases at V and 7 bases at J, leaving 12 bases unmatched. The CDR3 contains 14 residues. Germline-derived CDR1 and CDR2 are MNHEY and SMNVEV (reference sequence). The CDR3 DNA reads TGTGCCAGTGGAGAGCGGGGGGCACAATCGACCCAGTACTTC. Translated: CASGERGAQSTQYF.

The chain has TRBV18 and TRBJ1-1; weak D call: TRBD1 (5 bases). CDR3 length equals 14 residues. Trimming removed 3 bases from V and 6 bases from J, with 14 bases in between. Germline-derived CDR1 and CDR2 are KGHSH and LQKENI. The CDR3 DNA follows: TGTGCCAGCTCACCCACTCAGGGTTTGGCTGAAGCTTTCTTT. This codes for CASSPTQGLAEAFF.

The chain recombines TRBV19 with TRBJ2-7; 9 nucleotides line up with TRBD2. The CDR3 runs 13 residues. V gave up 8 bases and J gave up 7 bases; unmatched junction bases: 9. The V gene's germline CDR1 is LNHDA and CDR2 SQIVND (reference sequence). Here the CDR3 DNA reads TGTGCCAGTTGTGCGGGAGGGTCGGGAGAGCAGTACTTC. It codes for CASCAGGSGEQYF.

This clone was detected only once. The CDR3 region has the DNA TGTGCCAGCAGCTTTGAAGTCGCACAGGGGAACACCGGGGAGCTGTTTTTT. Protein product: CASSFEVAQGNTGELFF. The rearrangement links TRBV5-4 to TRBJ2-2, with D tentatively TRBD1 (6 bases). This CDR3 has 17 residues. The V and J ends lost 2 bases and 1 base respectively, with 15 bases between them. The germline CDR1 and CDR2 sequences are SGHNT and YYREEE (reference sequence).

V usage is TRBV6-5 and J usage is TRBJ1-3, with D uncertain. The CDR3 is 15 residues long. Germline V gives CDR1 MNHEY, CDR2 SVGAGI. The ends were cut back, 2 bases at V and 0 bases at J, with 8 bases in the middle. The CDR3 nucleotides are TGTGCCAGCAGTTACGCCCGGGGCTCTGGAAACACCATATATTTT. As protein: CASSYARGSGNTIYF.

This chain links TRBV2 with TRBJ1-6, with D perhaps matching TRBD1 (5 bases). CDR3 length: 12 residues. Trimming took off 7 bases at V and 6 bases at J, with 7 bases between the two ends. Germline V gene lookup returns CDR1 SNHLY and CDR2 FYNNEI. Here the CDR3 DNA reads TGTGCCAGCAACCAGGGTAATTCACCCCTCCACTTT. The encoded protein is CASNQGNSPLHF.

The V and J genes are TRBV10-2 and TRBJ1-1; D ambiguous. Germline CDR1 and CDR2: WSHSY and SAAADI. The CDR3 spans 15 residues. V gave up 7 bases and J gave up 2 bases, with 17 bases separating them. The CDR3 nucleotides are TGCGCCAGCACTTCATCGACACATCTAAACACTGAAGCTTTCTTT. It specifies CASTSSTHLNTEAFF.